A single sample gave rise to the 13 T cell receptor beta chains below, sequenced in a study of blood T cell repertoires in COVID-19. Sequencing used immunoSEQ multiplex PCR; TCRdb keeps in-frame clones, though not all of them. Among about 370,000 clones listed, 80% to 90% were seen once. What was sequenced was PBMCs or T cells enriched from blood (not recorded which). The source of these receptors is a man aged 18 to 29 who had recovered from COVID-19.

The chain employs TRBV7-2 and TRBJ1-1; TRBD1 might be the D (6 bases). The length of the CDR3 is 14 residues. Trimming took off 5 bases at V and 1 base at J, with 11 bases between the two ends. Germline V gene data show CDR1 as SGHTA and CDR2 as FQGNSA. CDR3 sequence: CASSLGQQNTEAFF. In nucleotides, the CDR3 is TGTGCCAGCAGCCTCGGACAGCAGAACACTGAAGCTTTCTTT.

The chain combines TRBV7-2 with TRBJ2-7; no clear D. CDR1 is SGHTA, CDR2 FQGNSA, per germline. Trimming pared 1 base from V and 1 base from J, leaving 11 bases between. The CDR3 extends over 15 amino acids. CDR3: CASSLGTAVSYEQYF. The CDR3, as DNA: TGTGCCAGCAGCTTAGGTACGGCGGTGTCCTACGAGCAGTACTTC.

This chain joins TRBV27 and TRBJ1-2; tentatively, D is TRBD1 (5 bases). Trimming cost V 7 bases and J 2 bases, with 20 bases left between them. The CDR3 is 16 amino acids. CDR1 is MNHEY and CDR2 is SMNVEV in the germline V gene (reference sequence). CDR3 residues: CASTPSGGVLNYGYTF. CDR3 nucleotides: TGTGCCAGCACCCCCTCCGGGGGGGTCCTGAACTATGGCTACACCTTC.

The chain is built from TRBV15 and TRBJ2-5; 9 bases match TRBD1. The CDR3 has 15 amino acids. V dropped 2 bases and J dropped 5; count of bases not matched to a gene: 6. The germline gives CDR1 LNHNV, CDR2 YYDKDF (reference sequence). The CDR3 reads CATSRNRGQGETQYF. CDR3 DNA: TGTGCCACCAGCAGAAACAGGGGGCAGGGGGAGACCCAGTACTTC.

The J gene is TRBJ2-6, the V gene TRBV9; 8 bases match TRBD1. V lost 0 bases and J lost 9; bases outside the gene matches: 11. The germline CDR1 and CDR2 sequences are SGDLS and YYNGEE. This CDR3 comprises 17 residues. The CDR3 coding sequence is TGTGCCAGCAGCGTAGTCAGGGGGCTTCTCGAGGGCAACGTCCTGACTTTC. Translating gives CASSVVRGLLEGNVLTF.

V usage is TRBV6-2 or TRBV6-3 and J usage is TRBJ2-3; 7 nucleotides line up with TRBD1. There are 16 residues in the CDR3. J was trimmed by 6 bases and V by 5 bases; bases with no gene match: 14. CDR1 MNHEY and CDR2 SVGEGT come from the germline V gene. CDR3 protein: CASSPDKTGRPDTQYF. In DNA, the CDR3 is TGTGCCAGCAGTCCAGACAAGACAGGGCGTCCCGATACGCAGTATTTT.

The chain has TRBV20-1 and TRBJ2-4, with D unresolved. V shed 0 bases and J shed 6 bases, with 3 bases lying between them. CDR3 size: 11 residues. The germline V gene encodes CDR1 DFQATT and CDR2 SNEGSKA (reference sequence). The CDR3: CSARDINIQYF. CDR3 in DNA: TGCAGTGCTAGAGATATAAACATTCAGTACTTC.

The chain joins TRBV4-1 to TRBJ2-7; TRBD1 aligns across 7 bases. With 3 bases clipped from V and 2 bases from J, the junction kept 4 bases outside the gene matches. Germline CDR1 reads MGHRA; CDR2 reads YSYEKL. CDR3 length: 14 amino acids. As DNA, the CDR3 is TGCGCCAGCAGCCACACTCAGGGGGCCTACGAGCAGTACTTC. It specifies CASSHTQGAYEQYF.

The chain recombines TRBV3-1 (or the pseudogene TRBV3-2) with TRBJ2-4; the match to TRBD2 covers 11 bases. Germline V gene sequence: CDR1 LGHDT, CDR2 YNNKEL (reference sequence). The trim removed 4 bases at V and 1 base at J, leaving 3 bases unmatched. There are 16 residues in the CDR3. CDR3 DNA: TGTGCCAGCAGCCCAATAGCGGGAGGGGCCAAAAACATTCAGTACTTC. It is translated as CASSPIAGGAKNIQYF.

The DNA for the CDR3 is TGTGCCAGCAGCGCAGGGACAGGGTTTCCATCTTTGTGGGACGAGCAGTACTTC. Protein sequence: CASSAGTGFPSLWDEQYF. The J gene is TRBJ2-7, the V gene TRBV9; 9 positions agree with TRBD1. CDR3 length: 18 residues. Trimming at V came to 3 bases and at J to 5 bases, leaving 18 bases not matched to a gene. Germline V lookup: CDR1 SGDLS, CDR2 YYNGEE.

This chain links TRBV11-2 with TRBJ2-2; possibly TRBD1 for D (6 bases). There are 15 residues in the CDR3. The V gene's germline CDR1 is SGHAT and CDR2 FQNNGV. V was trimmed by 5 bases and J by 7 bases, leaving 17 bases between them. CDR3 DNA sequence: TGTGCCAGCAGCCGAATAAGGGGGAATCACGGGGAGCTGTTTTTT. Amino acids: CASSRIRGNHGELFF.

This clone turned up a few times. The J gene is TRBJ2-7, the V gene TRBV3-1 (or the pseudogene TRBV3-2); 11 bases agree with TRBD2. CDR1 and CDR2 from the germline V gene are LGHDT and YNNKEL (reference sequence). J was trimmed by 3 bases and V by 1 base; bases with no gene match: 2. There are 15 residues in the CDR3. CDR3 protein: CASSQGLAGNYEQYF. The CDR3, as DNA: TGTGCCAGCAGCCAAGGACTAGCGGGGAACTACGAGCAGTACTTC.

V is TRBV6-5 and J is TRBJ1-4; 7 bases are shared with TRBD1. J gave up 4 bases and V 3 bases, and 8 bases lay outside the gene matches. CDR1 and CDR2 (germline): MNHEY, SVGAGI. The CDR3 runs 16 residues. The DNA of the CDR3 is TGTGCCAGCAGTTATTTCGACTACAGGGGTAATGAAAAACTGTTTTTT. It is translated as CASSYFDYRGNEKLFF.